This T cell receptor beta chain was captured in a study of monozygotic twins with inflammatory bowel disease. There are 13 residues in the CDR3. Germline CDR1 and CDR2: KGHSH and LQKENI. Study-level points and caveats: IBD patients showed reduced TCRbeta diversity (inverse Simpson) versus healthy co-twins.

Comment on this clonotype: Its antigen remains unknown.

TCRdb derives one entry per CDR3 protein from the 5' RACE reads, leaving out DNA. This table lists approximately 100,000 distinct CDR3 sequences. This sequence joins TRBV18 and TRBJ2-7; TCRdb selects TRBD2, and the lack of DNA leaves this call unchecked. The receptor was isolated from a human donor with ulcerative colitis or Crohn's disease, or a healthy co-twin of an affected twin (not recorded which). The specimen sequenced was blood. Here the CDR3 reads CASSPRLNYEQYF.